The 18 T cell receptor beta chains below were found in one sample sequenced in a study of monozygotic twins with inflammatory bowel disease. TCRdb reprocessed the 5' RACE reads and stores each CDR3 protein as one record, lacking DNA. The sample table includes approximately 400,000 distinct CDR3 sequences. The sequenced sample was blood. The receptors shown here come from a human donor with ulcerative colitis or Crohn's disease, or a healthy co-twin of an affected twin (not recorded which).

The chain links TRBV27 to TRBJ2-1; as DNA is missing, the TRBD1 call by TCRdb cannot be tested. CDR1 and CDR2 from the germline V gene are MNHEY and SMNVEV (reference sequence). This CDR3 is built from 14 residues. The chain's CDR3 is CASSSLGQYNEQFF.

The gene calls are TRBV28 and TRBJ1-5. This CDR3 region has 16 residues. Germline V CDR1 and CDR2: MDHEN, SYDVKM. Here the CDR3 reads CASRFHPGGDNQPQHF.

This sequence joins TRBV30 and TRBJ2-1. The CDR3 totals 12 residues. Germline CDR1 reads GTSNPN; CDR2 reads SVGIG (reference sequence). The CDR3 reads CAWSQAVDEQFF.

The V gene is TRBV2, the J gene TRBJ1-2; TCRdb's D call, TRBD1, is unchecked because there is no DNA. Germline CDR1 is SNHLY and CDR2 is FYNNEI. The CDR3 has 13 residues. Here the CDR3 reads CASSPDSLYGYTF.

J is TRBJ1-1 and V is TRBV20-1. Germline loops: CDR1 DFQATT, CDR2 SNEGSKA (reference sequence). There are 14 residues in the CDR3. The CDR3 here is CSARSVALGTEAFF.

V and J are TRBV20-1 and TRBJ2-1; the TRBD2 assignment by TCRdb is unverifiable without DNA. Germline V gives CDR1 DFQATT, CDR2 SNEGSKA (reference sequence). CDR3 length equals 16 residues. CDR3: CSAPGLFLTSYNEQFF.

The chain has TRBV21-1 and TRBJ1-1. TRBV21-1 is designated a pseudogene. This CDR3 region has 14 residues. CDR3 sequence reads: CASSEAPRGTEAFF.

The genes are TRBV11-2 and TRBJ2-3; TCRdb outputs TRBD1, but without DNA this stays unchecked. The CDR3 totals 11 residues. The germline gives CDR1 SGHAT, CDR2 FQNNGV. The CDR3 spells CASSPLGTQYF.

The chain recombines TRBV20-1 with TRBJ1-6. Per germline, CDR1 DFQATT and CDR2 SNEGSKA (reference sequence). This CDR3 has 14 residues. The CDR3 reads CSASPGWSNSPLHF.

The chain has TRBV15 and TRBJ1-1; the TCRdb D gene call, TRBD1, has no DNA to confirm it. CDR1 and CDR2 from the germline V gene are LNHNV and YYDKDF (reference sequence). CDR3 length: 14 residues. The CDR3 protein is CATSRDHDRVEAFF.

This chain links TRBV24-1 with TRBJ2-3; TCRdb calls TRBD2, which cannot be checked without DNA. Germline V gene data show CDR1 as KGHDR and CDR2 as SFDVKD. The CDR3 is 16 amino acids. CDR3 residues: CATSDRTSGSLNTQYF.

The chain carries TRBV5-1 and TRBJ2-6; without DNA, the TCRdb call of TRBD2 cannot be checked. CDR1 is SGHRS and CDR2 is YFSETQ in the germline V gene. The CDR3 sequence is 17 residues long. CDR3 loop: CASSPARQSPGANVLTF.

V usage is TRBV9 and J usage is TRBJ2-1; with no DNA, the TCRdb D assignment of TRBD1 cannot be verified. CDR3 length: 14 amino acids. The germline V gene has CDR1 SGDLS and CDR2 YYNGEE. The CDR3 protein is CASSAQGGYNEQFF.

This chain uses TRBV19 with TRBJ2-7; the TCRdb call, TRBD2, lacks DNA for checking. The germline V gene has CDR1 LNHDA and CDR2 SQIVND (reference sequence). There are 13 residues in the CDR3. This CDR3 reads CASSTLGGDEQYF.

The chain employs TRBV4-3 and TRBJ2-3; TCRdb selects TRBD2, and the lack of DNA leaves this call unchecked. Germline-derived CDR1 and CDR2 are LGHNA and YSLEER. CDR3 size: 17 residues. The CDR3 is CASSPQSGTSGTDTQYF.

The chain has TRBV12-3 or TRBV12-4 and TRBJ2-4; TCRdb designates TRBD1, a call that cannot be tested without DNA. The CDR3 spans 16 residues. The CDR3 region is CASSKDGGLAKNIQYF.

The chain recombines TRBV19 with TRBJ1-1; TCRdb outputs TRBD1, but without DNA this stays unchecked. CDR1 LNHDA and CDR2 SQIVND come from the germline V gene (reference sequence). The CDR3 is made up of 15 amino acids. CDR3 loop: CASKSGGSMNTEAFF.

V and J are TRBV24-1 and TRBJ2-3; checking the TCRdb D call of TRBD1 is not possible without DNA. Per germline, CDR1 KGHDR and CDR2 SFDVKD. This CDR3 is 13 amino acids long. The chain's CDR3 is CATSGTNTDTQYF.